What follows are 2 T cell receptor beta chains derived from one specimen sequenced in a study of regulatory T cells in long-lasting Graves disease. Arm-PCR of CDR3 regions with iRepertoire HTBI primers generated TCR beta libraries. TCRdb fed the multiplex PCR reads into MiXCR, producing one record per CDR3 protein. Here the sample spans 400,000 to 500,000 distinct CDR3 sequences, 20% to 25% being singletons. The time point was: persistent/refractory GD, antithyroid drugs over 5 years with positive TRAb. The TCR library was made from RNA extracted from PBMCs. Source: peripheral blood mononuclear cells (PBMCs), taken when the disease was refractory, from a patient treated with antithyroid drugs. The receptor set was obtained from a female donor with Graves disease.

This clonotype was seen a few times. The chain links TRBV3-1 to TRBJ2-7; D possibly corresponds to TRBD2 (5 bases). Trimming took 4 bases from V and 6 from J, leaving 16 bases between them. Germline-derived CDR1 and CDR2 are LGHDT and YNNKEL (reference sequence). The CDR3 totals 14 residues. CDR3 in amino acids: CASSPTWGVSEQYF. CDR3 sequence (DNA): TGTGCCAGCAGCCCCACATGGGGAGTCAGCGAGCAGTACTTC.

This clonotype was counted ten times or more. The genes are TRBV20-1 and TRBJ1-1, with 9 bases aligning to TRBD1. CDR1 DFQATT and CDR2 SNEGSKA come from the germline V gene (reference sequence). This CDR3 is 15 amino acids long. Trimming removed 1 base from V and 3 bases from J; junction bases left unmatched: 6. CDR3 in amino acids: CSARGTGDSYTEAFF. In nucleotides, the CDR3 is TGCAGTGCTAGAGGGACAGGGGATTCGTACACTGAAGCTTTCTTT.